The rows below give T cell receptor beta chains drawn from one sample of a study of T cells in Graves' hyperthyroidism and ophthalmopathy. TCRdb re-derived calls from the multiplex PCR reads in MiXCR, one entry per CDR3 protein. The repertoire has around 400,000 distinct CDR3 sequences, less than 15% of them found once; the top ten carry around 9.2%. Sequenced material: blood. The source of these receptors is a woman aged 18-29 years with Graves' hyperthyroidism. Both conserved end residues are part of each CDR3. Fields, in order: CDR3 protein, CDR3 DNA, J gene, D gene, clone size, V gene. A D gene is named only where the DNA matches it firmly. Clone size is stated in some rows and not others, as once, few, many or a class when expanded.

CAIGGRVGTDTQYF | TGTGCCATCGGGGGCAGGGTTGGCACAGATACGCAGTATTTT | TRBJ2-3 | . | few | TRBV10-3
CASSSGQGGSHGTPLHF | TGTGCCAGCTCATCGGGACAGGGGGGAAGTCACGGGACACCCCTCCACTTT | TRBJ1-6 | TRBD1 | few | TRBV18
CASSSPLRGTYEQYF | TGTGCCAGCAGCTCTCCTTTGCGCGGAACCTACGAGCAGTACTTC | TRBJ2-7 | . | . | TRBV4-2
CASSLEVAAYNEQFF | TGTGCCAGCAGCTTGGAAGTAGCGGCCTACAATGAGCAGTTCTTC | TRBJ2-1 | . | many | TRBV5-6
CASSLGAVQETQYF | TGTGCCAGCAGTTTAGGGGCCGTCCAAGAGACCCAGTACTTC | TRBJ2-5 | . | many | TRBV12-3/TRBV12-4
CASTQNLNPTDTQYF | TGTGCCAGCACCCAAAACCTCAACCCAACAGATACGCAGTATTTT | TRBJ2-3 | . | many | TRBV3-1
CASSSGKTGNTIYF | TGTGCCAGCAGTTCCGGGAAAACTGGAAACACCATATATTTT | TRBJ1-3 | . | many | TRBV2
CASSDPGEIQDEQFF | TGTGCCAGCAGCGACCCAGGGGAGATTCAGGATGAGCAGTTCTTC | TRBJ2-1 | . | many | TRBV2
CASRPGTAGNTIYF | TGTGCCAGTAGACCGGGGACAGCTGGAAACACCATATATTTT | TRBJ1-3 | TRBD1 | . | TRBV28
CASSIAAFSGNTIYF | TGTGCCAGTAGTATAGCAGCATTTTCTGGAAACACCATATATTTT | TRBJ1-3 | . | . | TRBV19
CASSANRGGSNQPQHF | TGTGCCAGCAGTGCGAACAGGGGTGGCAGCAATCAGCCCCAGCATTTT | TRBJ1-5 | TRBD1 | many | TRBV28
CASSRLAGGPGTGELFF | TGTGCCAGCAGCAGATTAGCGGGAGGGCCGGGCACCGGGGAGCTGTTTTTT | TRBJ2-2 | TRBD2 | few | TRBV11-2
CASSPRYSLRTAEQYF | TGTGCCAGCAGCCCCCGTTACAGTTTACGGACGGCCGAGCAGTACTTC | TRBJ2-7 | . | . | TRBV7-9
CASILYGQGQNTGELFF | TGTGCCAGCATCCTGTACGGACAGGGTCAAAACACCGGGGAGCTGTTTTTT | TRBJ2-2 | TRBD1 | . | TRBV11-1
CASSPAGHESHYF | TGTGCCAGTAGTCCCGCCGGCCACGAGTCCCATTACTTC | TRBJ2-5 | . | . | TRBV19
CASSFPLEDIFREQYF | TGTGCCAGCAGTTTCCCCTTGGAAGACATTTTCCGCGAGCAGTACTTC | TRBJ2-7 | . | many | TRBV28
CSARQGTLYNSPLHF | TGCAGTGCTAGACAGGGGACCCTATATAATTCACCCCTCCACTTT | TRBJ1-6 | . | many | TRBV20-1
CASRRDSLPSGNTIYF | TGTGCCAGCAGGCGGGACAGCCTTCCTTCTGGAAACACCATATATTTT | TRBJ1-3 | TRBD1 | . | TRBV6-1
CASSQVGKISVQPQHF | TGCGCCAGCAGCCAAGTCGGGAAGATCAGCGTTCAGCCCCAGCATTTT | TRBJ1-5 | . | few | TRBV4-1
CASSQALHGGYGYTF | TGTGCCAGCAGCCAAGCACTTCACGGCGGCTATGGCTACACCTTC | TRBJ1-2 | . | many | TRBV3-1
CASSLSRLASDEQFF | TGTGCCAGCAGCTTAAGTCGACTAGCTTCCGATGAGCAGTTCTTC | TRBJ2-1 | TRBD2 | many | TRBV7-9
CSAREPLLNTEAFF | TGCAGTGCTAGAGAACCCCTCCTAAACACTGAAGCTTTCTTT | TRBJ1-1 | . | many | TRBV20-1
CASSSPGGTYEQYF | TGTGCCAGCAGTTCCCCAGGGGGTACCTACGAGCAGTACTTC | TRBJ2-7 | TRBD1 | . | TRBV28
CAISPGTGTTQYF | TGTGCCATCAGTCCCGGGACAGGGACTACGCAGTATTTT | TRBJ2-3 | TRBD1 | . | TRBV10-3
CASSFGDGDNQPQHF | TGTGCCAGCAGCTTCGGGGACGGCGACAATCAGCCCCAGCATTTT | TRBJ1-5 | . | many | TRBV7-9
CASSRSRQRSSYNSPLHF | TGTGCCAGCAGTCGAAGCCGACAGAGGAGCTCCTATAATTCACCCCTCCACTTT | TRBJ1-6 | . | many | TRBV28
CSVEGTLTNEQFF | TGCAGCGTTGAAGGCACGTTGACGAATGAGCAGTTCTTC | TRBJ2-1 | . | many | TRBV29-1
CASKDGIYNEQFF | TGTGCCAGCAAGGACGGGATTTACAATGAGCAGTTCTTC | TRBJ2-1 | . | many | TRBV2
CASSPLIGSTIYF | TGTGCCAGCAGCCCTCTTATTGGAAGCACCATATATTTT | TRBJ1-3 | . | . | TRBV14
CASSVGGGGLVEKLFF | TGTGCCAGCAGCGTAGGAGGGGGGGGCCTGGTGGAAAAACTGTTTTTT | TRBJ1-4 | . | . | TRBV9
CASRDSGSSYNEQFF | TGTGCCAGCAGAGATAGCGGGAGTTCCTACAATGAGCAGTTCTTC | TRBJ2-1 | TRBD2 | many | TRBV7-9
CASSIKGNRADTQYF | TGTGCCAGTAGTATAAAGGGGAATCGGGCAGATACGCAGTATTTT | TRBJ2-3 | . | many | TRBV19
CSANGAGGGGRFSPLHF | TGCAGTGCCAACGGGGCTGGGGGAGGGGGTAGGTTTTCACCCCTCCACTTT | TRBJ1-6 | . | . | TRBV20-1
CASSLVGGQAPQHF | TGTGCCAGCAGTTTAGTCGGGGGGCAGGCGCCCCAGCATTTT | TRBJ1-5 | . | . | TRBV12-3/TRBV12-4
CASESGGGANYGYTF | TGCGCCAGCGAATCGGGGGGGGGAGCTAACTATGGCTACACCTTC | TRBJ1-2 | . | many | TRBV10-2
CASSEASQKANYGYTF | TGTGCCAGCAGTGAAGCGAGCCAGAAGGCCAACTATGGCTACACCTTC | TRBJ1-2 | . | . | TRBV6-1
CASSPGGTKARGGYTF | TGTGCCAGCAGCCCAGGTGGGACGAAGGCACGCGGGGGCTACACCTTC | TRBJ1-2 | . | . | TRBV9
CASLGESAYEQYF | TGTGCGTCATTGGGGGAGTCGGCATACGAGCAGTACTTC | TRBJ2-7 | . | many | TRBV28
CATVYPNKKNTEAFF | TGTGCCACCGTTTACCCGAACAAAAAGAACACTGAAGCTTTCTTT | TRBJ1-1 | . | many | TRBV11-2
CARGGLNTQYF | TGTGCCCGAGGCGGGCTAAATACGCAGTATTTT | TRBJ2-3 | . | many | TRBV30
CASTVTSGRAFIGELFF | TGTGCCAGCACCGTGACTAGCGGGAGGGCCTTTATAGGGGAGCTGTTTTTT | TRBJ2-2 | TRBD2 | few | TRBV28
CASSSYRGTGELFF | TGTGCCAGCAGCTCCTATAGGGGGACCGGGGAGCTGTTTTTT | TRBJ2-2 | . | many | TRBV7-8
CASSPQARSTDTQYF | TGTGCCAGCAGCCCACAGGCGAGGAGCACAGATACGCAGTATTTT | TRBJ2-3 | . | . | TRBV7-2
CSARELGQQETQYF | TGCAGTGCTAGAGAGCTGGGACAGCAAGAGACCCAGTACTTC | TRBJ2-5 | TRBD1 | many | TRBV20-1